The clone carrying this T cell receptor (beta chain) was seen at least ten times. Its antigen is still unknown. This CDR3 is 17 amino acids long. In germline, CDR1 is MNHEY, CDR2 SMNVEV (reference sequence). Trimming cost V 3 bases and J 6 bases, with 24 bases left between them. This record comes from a study of Graves' ophthalmopathy and Graves' hyperthyroidism. Overall study findings and caveats: Ophthalmopathy progression was predicted with around 71% sensitivity and about 72% specificity. Among expanded thyroid clonotypes above 0.001 frequency, most also occurred in blood.

CDR3 regions of TCR beta were amplified from RNA transcripts. HTBI primers were used in a first-round RT-PCR, which preceded a second-round multiplex PCR. Via MiXCR, TCRdb re-called the multiplex PCR reads, giving one row per CDR3 protein. The sample lists hundreds of thousands of distinct CDR3 sequences, 22% occurring once. This chain joins TRBV27 and TRBJ2-7, with a weak D call TRBD1 (6 bases). Sequenced input: peripheral blood. The clonotype comes from a woman between 18 and 30 years old with stable Graves' hyperthyroidism. Some clones in this sample may be carry-over from other donors' samples. CDR3 sequence: CASSFSGGGPCVCEQYF. CDR3 DNA: TGTGCCAGCAGTTTTAGTGGGGGCGGCCCCTGTGTCTGCGAGCAGTACTTC.